The present entry profiles one TCR beta chain with its context. TCRdb re-analysed the 5' RACE reads in MiXCR, keeping a single row per CDR3 protein. The sample contains 450,000 to 500,000 distinct CDR3 sequences, 13% to 15% of which appear only once. The sample belongs to a study of identical twins. CDR1 DFQATT and CDR2 SNEGSKA come from the germline V gene (reference sequence). Trimming took 6 bases from V and 2 from J; bases not matched to a gene: 7. There are 13 residues in the CDR3. The same data also went into a second study, on yellow fever vaccine responses in identical twins.

The chain is built from TRBV20-1 and TRBJ2-7; the match to TRBD1 covers 7 bases. The TCR originated in a woman under 30 in good health. Sequencing was done on a sample of CD4+ T cells sorted from blood. CDR3 bases: TGCAGTGCCGCTACCGGGACAGCCTACGAGCAGTACTTC. Its protein product is CSAATGTAYEQYF.